This T cell receptor beta chain was sequenced during a study of T-cell reconstitution after alpha-beta-depleted transplantation in children. Germline V lookup: CDR1 PRHDT, CDR2 FYEKMQ (reference sequence). V dropped 4 bases and J dropped 9 bases, with 10 bases sitting between them. The CDR3 is 12 residues long. Preparation of the TCRbeta library was carried out with unique molecular identifiers. TCRdb called the PCR reads again in MiXCR, with one record for every CDR3 protein. The table records about 640,000 distinct CDR3 sequences, roughly 15% of them present only once. Sequencing used PBMCs from the stem cell graft donor, obtained from the stem cell graft. This sequence originates from a human donor who donated a stem cell graft to a child with acute myeloid leukemia. This chain uses TRBV13 with TRBJ2-1; weak D call: TRBD2 (5 bases). CDR3 sequence (DNA): TGTGCCAGCAGCTCCCTAGCAGTTGAGCAGTTCTTC. Its translation: CASSSLAVEQFF.